This is a list of T cell receptor beta chains from one sample in a study of CXCR3-negative and CXCR3-positive naive CD8 T cells. TCRdb re-called the 5' RACE reads; one entry per CDR3 protein, DNA not given. The sample includes approximately 96,000 distinct CDR3 sequences. The sequencing sample was made of naive CXCR3+ CD8+ T cells from blood. The receptors were gathered from a human donor in good health. Some clones in this sample may be carry-over from other donors' samples. Both conserved end residues are part of each CDR3.

v_call,j_call,cdr3_length,cdr3_aa
TRBV2,TRBJ2-5,12,CASRGTGETQYF
TRBV6-2/TRBV6-3,TRBJ2-2,16,CASSPGLAGNTGELFF
TRBV5-4,TRBJ1-4,14,CASSLAGGPEKLFF
TRBV12-3/TRBV12-4,TRBJ1-2,16,CASSFQVAGVNYGYTF
TRBV7-9,TRBJ2-6,21,CASSLIRTIHTTFSGANVLTF
TRBV4-3,TRBJ1-2,15,CASSQDRYSFYGYTF
TRBV7-9,TRBJ2-1,15,CASSAGTGGNNEQFF
TRBV27,TRBJ2-2,17,CASSLLAGGLGTGELFF
TRBV7-6,TRBJ2-7,14,CASSLDLAFYEQYF
TRBV20-1,TRBJ2-7,15,CSARGSWSENYEQYF
TRBV20-1,TRBJ2-3,14,CSARSWRAGDTQYF
TRBV21-1,TRBJ1-1,18,CASSNYTPKGIDMAEAFF
TRBV28,TRBJ2-3,16,CASSPSGGAWTDTQYF
TRBV5-6,TRBJ1-5,15,CASSLASATNQPQHF
TRBV28,TRBJ2-7,15,CASSEGQRSLYEQYF
TRBV3-1,TRBJ1-5,14,CASSQVTDDQPQHF
TRBV3-1,TRBJ2-5,15,CASSPTGTSFETQYF
TRBV29-1,TRBJ2-7,13,CSVTGGATYEQYF
TRBV7-9,TRBJ2-7,13,CASLGQGVGEQYF
TRBV29-1,TRBJ2-7,15,CSVVTGTGVSYEQYF
TRBV12-3/TRBV12-4,TRBJ2-5,13,CVSTPEDQETQYF
TRBV7-3,TRBJ1-1,17,CASSLQTGTHVNTEAFF
TRBV7-9,TRBJ1-1,13,CASSLQPKAEAFF
TRBV24-1,TRBJ2-1,13,CATSDHTGLFQFF
TRBV9,TRBJ1-1,14,CASSAGTTFGEAFF
TRBV7-9,TRBJ2-3,15,CASSPPDRGKDTQYF
TRBV29-1,TRBJ2-7,11,CSAGGLYEQYF
TRBV28,TRBJ2-7,11,CASTMQAEQYF
TRBV5-1,TRBJ2-6,16,CASSGTGNSGANVLTF
TRBV20-1,TRBJ2-3,18,CSARAYADSRLSTDTQYF
TRBV5-5,TRBJ2-5,13,CASAFVWGETQYF
TRBV12-5,TRBJ2-5,15,CASGPIRTSRETQYF
TRBV4-3,TRBJ2-3,18,CASSQGFAGGPVTDTQYF
TRBV29-1,TRBJ2-2,14,CSVEAGVGTGELFF
TRBV28,TRBJ2-7,14,CASSTRDREYEQYF
TRBV29-1,TRBJ2-7,12,CSVQRGEYEQYF
TRBV7-8,TRBJ1-2,14,CASSQTGGDYGYTF